This entry lists 23 T cell receptor beta chains sequenced from one sample in a study of T cells in Graves' hyperthyroidism and ophthalmopathy. RNA transcripts were the template for amplifying TCR beta CDR3 regions. Initially, a first-round RT-PCR of the TCR CDR3 employed the HTBI primer set. TCRdb processed the multiplex PCR reads anew with MiXCR; each CDR3 protein has one entry. The sample carries under 500,000 distinct CDR3 sequences, around an eighth recorded once. What was sequenced was blood. The receptor source for this set is a man aged 50-59 years with Graves' ophthalmopathy.

This clonotype was observed many times. The chain is built from TRBV7-9 and TRBJ2-7; D remains ambiguous. The CDR3 length is 13 residues. The germline V and J ends were trimmed by 4 bases and 1 base, with 8 bases remaining between them. CDR1 SEHNR and CDR2 FQNEAQ come from the germline V gene (reference sequence). CDR3 amino acids: CASSSQVSYEQYF. CDR3 bases: TGTGCCAGCAGCTCCCAGGTTTCCTACGAGCAGTACTTC.

There are a few counts of this clonotype. This sequence may be a read error, since a much larger clone differs from it by one base. The V and J genes are TRBV12-3 or TRBV12-4 and TRBJ2-3; D unresolved. Trimming cost V 1 base and J 1 base, with 9 bases left between them. This CDR3 has 15 residues. CDR3 loop: CASSLEVPRTDTQYF. CDR3 in DNA: TGTGCCAGCAGTTTAGAGGTACCCCGCACAGATACGCAGTATTTT.

This clonotype was counted only a few times. CDR3 nucleotide sequence: TGCGCCAGCAGGAAAGGGACTGGCGGGGGGCGGCAGACCCAGTACTTC. This gives the protein CASRKGTGGGRQTQYF. The rearrangement links TRBV4-1 to TRBJ2-5; TRBD2 matches 8 bases. The trim removed 6 bases at V and 6 bases at J, leaving 15 bases unmatched. Per germline, CDR1 MGHRA and CDR2 YSYEKL. This CDR3 has 16 amino acids.

The rearrangement joins TRBV18 to TRBJ2-3; TRBD1 matches at 8 bases. The CDR3 runs 15 residues. With 6 bases clipped from V and 2 bases from J, the junction kept 7 bases outside the gene matches. In germline, CDR1 is KGHSH, CDR2 LQKENI. CDR3 residues: CASSPQGANTDTQYF. CDR3 sequence (DNA): TGTGCCAGCTCTCCTCAGGGGGCGAACACAGATACGCAGTATTTT.

This clonotype was counted at least ten times. The V gene is TRBV3-1, the J gene TRBJ2-5, with D perhaps TRBD1 (6 bases). The CDR3 has 16 residues. V lost 3 bases to trimming and J lost 0 bases, with 14 bases between them. From germline, CDR1 is LGHDT and CDR2 YNNKEL (reference sequence). The CDR3 bases are TGTGCCAGCAGCCATGCATGGACAGAAAACCAAGAGACCCAGTACTTC. Its protein product is CASSHAWTENQETQYF.

This clonotype was counted ten times or more. The chain has TRBV7-3 and TRBJ2-5; no clear D gene. CDR1 is SGHTA and CDR2 is FQGTGA in the germline V gene. V lost 5 bases to trimming and J lost 2 bases, with 9 bases between them. The CDR3 sequence is 13 residues long. CDR3 nucleotides: TGTGCCAGCAGCGCGCAGTCTCAAGAGACCCAGTACTTC. As protein: CASSAQSQETQYF.

With respect to this clonotype: This could be a read error, since a much larger clone is one nucleotide away. The J gene is TRBJ1-2, the V gene TRBV28; D is ambiguous. Germline values: CDR1 MDHEN, CDR2 SYDVKM. The CDR3 is 12 amino acids. CDR3 in amino acids: CTSSNRGYGYTF. CDR3 coding DNA: TGTACCAGCAGCAACAGAGGCTATGGCTACACCTTC.

This chain uses TRBV19 with TRBJ2-7, with TRBD2 matching 7 bases. V shed 3 bases and J 2 bases; nucleotides not matched to a gene: 7. The V gene's germline CDR1 is LNHDA and CDR2 SQIVND (reference sequence). The CDR3 totals 15 residues. CDR3 residues: CASSIGREIPYEQYF. Written as DNA, the CDR3 is TGTGCCAGTAGTATCGGGCGGGAGATCCCCTACGAGCAGTACTTC.

This clonotype was seen many times. J is TRBJ2-3 and V is TRBV28; D might be TRBD1 or TRBD2, each matching 5 bases. The CDR3 contains 16 residues. V dropped 3 bases and J dropped 0 bases, with 13 bases sitting between them. Per germline, CDR1 MDHEN and CDR2 SYDVKM. The CDR3 DNA sequence: TGTGCCAGCAGTTTGGCCGGGGCCACTAGCACAGATACGCAGTATTTT. Translated, it gives CASSLAGATSTDTQYF.

This clonotype was detected ten times or more. The chain employs TRBV3-1 and TRBJ2-5; no definite D call. This CDR3 spans 15 amino acids. Germline V gene lookup returns CDR1 LGHDT and CDR2 YNNKEL (reference sequence). V dropped 3 bases and J dropped 0 bases, with 11 bases sitting between them. In DNA form, the CDR3 reads TGTGCCAGCAGCCATAGAAGCGAGTACCAAGAGACCCAGTACTTC. This gives the protein CASSHRSEYQETQYF.

A remark on this clonotype: This clone may be a read error of a much larger clone one base away. The CDR3 loop is CASSRASWNYEQFF. The CDR3 nucleotides are TGTGCCAGCAGTCGGGCGTCTTGGAACTACGAGCAGTTCTTC. The chain links TRBV6-1 to TRBJ2-7; no reliable D call. TRBJ2-1 matches the DNA end more closely, so the J call is doubtful. CDR3 length: 14 amino acids. Germline V gene sequence: CDR1 MNHNS, CDR2 SASEGT.

The V call is TRBV11-2, the J call TRBJ2-7; D may be TRBD2 (5 bases). The CDR3 consists of 16 residues. Germline V gives CDR1 SGHAT, CDR2 FQNNGV. Trimming removed 3 bases at V and 3 bases at J, with 18 bases between. CDR3 sequence (DNA): TGTGCCAGCAGCTTCAACTCCGCGGACTCCCACTACGAGCAGTACTTC. This encodes CASSFNSADSHYEQYF.

This clonotype was observed at least ten times. V usage is TRBV5-1 and J usage is TRBJ2-1, with D uncertain. The CDR3 is 14 residues long. Trimming removed 0 bases at V and 2 bases at J, with 6 bases between. CDR1 SGHRS and CDR2 YFSETQ come from the germline V gene. The CDR3 here is CASSLAQTYNEQFF. In nucleotides, the CDR3 is TGCGCCAGCAGCTTGGCACAAACCTACAATGAGCAGTTCTTC.

The chain joins TRBV29-1 to TRBJ2-3, with D hard to call. With 7 bases removed from V and 1 base from J, the gap between germline ends came to 9 bases. The CDR3 extends over 12 amino acids. Germline values: CDR1 SQVTM, CDR2 ANQGSEA. In nucleotides, the CDR3 is TGCAGCGCCGTGCAGGGCACAGATACGCAGTATTTT. It translates to CSAVQGTDTQYF.

This clonotype was seen a handful of times. The chain's CDR3 is CASSIEGLEDEQYF. CDR3 sequence (DNA): TGTGCCAGTAGTATTGAAGGGTTGGAGGACGAGCAGTACTTC. The chain is built from TRBV19 and TRBJ2-7; D may be TRBD2 (5 bases). V lost 3 bases and J 5 bases, leaving 14 bases between the germline ends. The CDR3 contains 14 residues. Germline CDR1 is LNHDA and CDR2 is SQIVND (reference sequence).

This clonotype was recorded many times. This chain connects TRBV3-1 to TRBJ2-3; D is perhaps TRBD2 (6 bases). CDR1 and CDR2 (germline): LGHDT, YNNKEL (reference sequence). This CDR3 spans 14 amino acids. V was trimmed by 4 bases and J by 4 bases, leaving 12 bases between them. In DNA, the CDR3 is TGTGCCAGCAGCCCCGGGACTCCAGCAGATACGCAGTATTTT. It translates to CASSPGTPADTQYF.

This chain links TRBV20-1 with TRBJ1-4; D unresolved. Trimming took off 3 bases at V and 6 bases at J, with 14 bases between the two ends. From germline, CDR1 is DFQATT and CDR2 SNEGSKA (reference sequence). This CDR3 is 14 amino acids long. CDR3 nucleotide sequence: TGCAGTGCTAGCCTCAGCGACAACGATGAAAAACTGTTTTTT. Translating gives CSASLSDNDEKLFF.

This clonotype was recorded at least ten times. The rearrangement uses TRBV4-1 and TRBJ1-1; D may be TRBD1 (6 bases). This CDR3 spans 15 amino acids. The germline V and J ends were trimmed by 0 bases and 5 bases, with 13 bases remaining between them. Germline lookup yields CDR1 MGHRA and CDR2 YSYEKL. The CDR3 here is CASSQDGRGGTEAFF. CDR3 coding DNA: TGCGCCAGCAGCCAAGATGGAAGGGGGGGAACTGAAGCTTTCTTT.

This clonotype was counted many times. The chain links TRBV20-1 to TRBJ2-2; possibly TRBD2 for D (5 bases). CDR3 size: 12 residues. Trimming took off 6 bases at V and 3 bases at J, with 8 bases between the two ends. Looked up from germline, CDR1 is DFQATT and CDR2 is SNEGSKA (reference sequence). The CDR3 sequence: CSATSDTGELFF. The CDR3 DNA is TGCAGTGCAACTAGTGACACCGGGGAGCTGTTTTTT.

This clonotype was observed a few times. The chain carries TRBV27 and TRBJ1-5; a weak D match, TRBD1 (6 bases). The CDR3 length is 12 residues. Germline CDR1 reads MNHEY; CDR2 reads SMNVEV (reference sequence). With 8 bases removed from V and 3 bases from J, the gap between germline ends came to 8 bases. The CDR3 region has the DNA TGTGCCAGCGGACAGCTCAATCAGCCCCAGCATTTT. This codes for CASGQLNQPQHF.

The chain carries TRBV7-9 and TRBJ1-1; no firm D call. The germline V gene encodes CDR1 SEHNR and CDR2 FQNEAQ (reference sequence). This CDR3 has 11 residues. The ends were cut back, 6 bases at V and 11 bases at J, with 13 bases in the middle. In DNA form, the CDR3 reads TGTGCCAGCAGTCCCCAGGCTGGCGCTTTCTTT. Its protein is CASSPQAGAFF.

The table lists this clonotype with many counts. The chain carries TRBV3-1 and TRBJ2-6; 8 bases fit TRBD1. This CDR3 comprises 19 residues. Unmatched junction bases numbered 17, after V lost 10 bases and J lost 0 bases. Germline V gene data show CDR1 as LGHDT and CDR2 as YNNKEL (reference sequence). The CDR3 reads CATARVGQGLSSGANVLTF. The CDR3 nucleotides are TGTGCCACCGCACGGGTTGGACAGGGCCTATCCTCTGGGGCCAACGTCCTGACTTTC.

At least ten counts were recorded for this clonotype. The V call is TRBV11-1, the J call TRBJ2-2, with TRBD1 identical over 7 bases. V shed 1 base, J shed 6 bases, and the junction held 11 bases outside the gene matches. The CDR3 has 17 residues. The germline V gene encodes CDR1 SGHAT and CDR2 FQDESV (reference sequence). The DNA for the CDR3 is TGTGCCAGCAGCTTAGTCCCCACAGGGGTCGCCTCCGGGGAGCTGTTTTTT. Protein: CASSLVPTGVASGELFF.